The T cell receptor (beta chain) described here comes from a study of glioma-infiltrating T cells (TCRdb year 2016). Regarding the study in general: Low-grade gliomas were WHO grade II oligodendrogliomas or astrocytomas, and glioblastomas were WHO grade IV tumors sampled at initial rather than recurrent diagnosis. Glioma patients received dexamethasone for six or fewer days before surgery. Blood libraries targeted about 4.5- to 11-fold sequencing coverage of about a million peripheral T cells. The study sequenced TCR alpha- and beta-chain repertoires from glioma tissue, from non-neoplastic brain tissue and from matched peripheral blood mononuclear cells. Each tissue-infiltrating repertoire was compared with the same patient's peripheral blood repertoire to measure divergence between tissue and blood T-cell populations. The paired cohort was made up of three low-grade glioma patients, about 8 primary glioblastoma patients and three non-glioma patients who contributed non-neoplastic brain tissue. Study-level results and caveats: VJ-independent divergence between tissue and blood was below expectation in non-neoplastic patients but above expectation in all gliomas, especially low-grade gliomas. Very few CDR3 sequences were shared between tissue and blood, attributed to high CDR3 diversity and limited sampling. A signature set of shared blood CDR3 motifs marked patients with low tissue-blood divergence and was depleted in highly divergent patients. Small numbers underpinned the group comparisons: roughly eight glioblastoma patients, three low-grade glioma patients and three non-neoplastic patients.

Immediately after resection, surgical brain or tumor specimens were cryofrozen in liquid nitrogen, with peripheral blood cells collected concurrently. The iRepertoire nested amplicon-rescue multiplex PCR (arm-PCR) platform was used to amplify TCR alpha and beta CDR3 regions from RNA. The input for one-step reverse transcription and amplification was roughly 100-450 ng of either tissue mRNA or PBMC total RNA. After bead purification, a secondary multiplex PCR added Illumina adapters, and libraries were gel-purified between 200 and 400 bp. Internal 6-nucleotide barcodes were carried by the libraries and were used for demultiplexing. Sequencing of libraries was performed on an Illumina MiSeq with 2x220 or 2x250 nucleotide paired-end reads. Turning to the authors' computational methods: Paired reads were merged with FLASH 1.2.11 and aligned to the GRCh37 human genome with BWA-MEM before extracting TRA and TRB reads. An IMGT-derived reference of cassette sequences and CDR3 motifs, with pseudogenes included, was used for V and J assignment. Reads were translated in three frames, and productive CDR3s were defined as those with a C...FGXG motif and no stop codons. A clonotype was defined as a unique combination of a V-J cassette pair and a CDR3 amino acid sequence. Filtering of reads was based on Hamming distance, with the threshold set by the sequence error rate of each sample in mapped regions. TCRdb ran its own pipeline on the public reads, namely fastp trimming at Q25 and MiXCR clone calling, and kept in-frame beta chains. Entries are consolidated by CDR3 protein sequence, retaining the most common genes and DNA. What appears here as the V and J calls and clone size reflects TCRdb's work, not the paper's. The table for this sample lists around 350,000 distinct CDR3 sequences; 35% to 45% of them were counted only once. The ten largest clones add up to approximately 12% of the sample.

In the case of this clonotype: It has no known antigen specificity. Base qualities are missing; no much larger clone stands one base away.

The receptor was derived from a human donor with low-grade glioma or glioblastoma, undergoing nonglioma brain surgery, or in good health (not recorded which). The sample comprised glioma tissue, nonneoplastic brain tissue, or PBMCs (not recorded which).

The CDR3 corresponds to CASSLGGTGGGYTF. The sequenced DNA is TGTGCCAGCAGCTTAGGGGGGACAGGCGGTGGCTACACCTTC. The V and J segments used are TRBV28 and TRBJ1-2; TRBD1 aligns with 8 central bases. After removal of 6 bases from V and 7 bases from J, the junction retains 10 bases not matched to a gene. CDR1 and CDR2, looked up from the germline V gene, are MDHEN and SYDVKM. The CDR3 holds 14 amino acids from the cysteine to the phenylalanine. Of all the DNA, just the CDR3 is kept, 42 bases in frame from base 1.